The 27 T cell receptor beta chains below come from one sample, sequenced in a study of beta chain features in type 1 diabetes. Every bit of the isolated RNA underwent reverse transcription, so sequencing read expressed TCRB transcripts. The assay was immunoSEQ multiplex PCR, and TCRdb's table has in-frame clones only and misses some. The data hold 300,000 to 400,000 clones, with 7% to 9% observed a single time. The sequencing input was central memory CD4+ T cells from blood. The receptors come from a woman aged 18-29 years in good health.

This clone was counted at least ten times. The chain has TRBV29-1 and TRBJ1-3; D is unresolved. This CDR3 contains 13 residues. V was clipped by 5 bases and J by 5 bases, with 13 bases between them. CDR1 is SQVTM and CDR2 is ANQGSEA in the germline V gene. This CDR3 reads CSVQPQSRNTIYF. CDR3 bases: TGCAGCGTTCAGCCCCAGTCGCGAAACACCATATATTTT.

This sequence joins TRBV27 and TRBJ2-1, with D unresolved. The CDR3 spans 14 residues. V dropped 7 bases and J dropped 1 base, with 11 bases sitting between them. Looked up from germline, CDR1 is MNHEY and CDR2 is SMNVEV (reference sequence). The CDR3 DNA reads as TGTGCCAGCAATAAGTGGGGATCCTACAATGAGCAGTTCTTC. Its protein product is CASNKWGSYNEQFF.

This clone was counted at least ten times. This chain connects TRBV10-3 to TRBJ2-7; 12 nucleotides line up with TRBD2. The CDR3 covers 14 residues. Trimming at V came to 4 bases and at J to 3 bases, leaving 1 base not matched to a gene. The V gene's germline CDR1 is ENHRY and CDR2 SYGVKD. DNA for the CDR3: TGTGCCATCAGTGCGACTAGCGGGAGCTACGAGCAGTACTTC. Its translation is CAISATSGSYEQYF.

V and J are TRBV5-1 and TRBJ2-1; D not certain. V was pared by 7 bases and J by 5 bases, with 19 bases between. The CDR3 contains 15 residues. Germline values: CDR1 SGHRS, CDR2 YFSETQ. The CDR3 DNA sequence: TGCGCCAGCGCACCTTCTCTACCCCAGAACAATGAGCAGTTCTTC. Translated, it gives CASAPSLPQNNEQFF. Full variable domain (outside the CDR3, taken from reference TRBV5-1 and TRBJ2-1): KAGVTQTPRYLIKTRGQQVTLSCSPISGHRSVSWYQQTPGQGLQFLFEYFSETQRNKGNFPGRFSGRQFSNSRSEMNVSTLELGDSALYLCASAPSLPQNNEQFFGPGTRLTVL.

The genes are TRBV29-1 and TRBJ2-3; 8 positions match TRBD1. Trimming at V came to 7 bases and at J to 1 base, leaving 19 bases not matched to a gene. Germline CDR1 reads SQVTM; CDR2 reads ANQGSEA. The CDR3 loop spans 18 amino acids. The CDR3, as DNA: TGCAGCGACCAATACAGGGGGGTTAGAAGCAACGGCACAGATACGCAGTATTTT. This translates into CSDQYRGVRSNGTDTQYF.

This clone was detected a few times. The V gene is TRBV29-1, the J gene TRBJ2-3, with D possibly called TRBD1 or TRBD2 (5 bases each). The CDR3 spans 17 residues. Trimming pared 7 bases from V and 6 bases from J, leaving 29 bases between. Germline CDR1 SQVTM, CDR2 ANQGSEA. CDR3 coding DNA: TGCAGCGCCGGGACCATGGAGGACGGCAACAGACCGGATACGCAGTATTTT. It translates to CSAGTMEDGNRPDTQYF.

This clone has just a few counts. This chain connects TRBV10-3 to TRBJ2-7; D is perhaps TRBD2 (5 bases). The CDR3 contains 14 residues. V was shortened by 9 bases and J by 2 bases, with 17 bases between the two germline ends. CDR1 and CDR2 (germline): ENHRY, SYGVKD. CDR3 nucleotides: TGTGCCATTGCGATACAAGCGGATCCCTACGAGCAGTACTTC. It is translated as CAIAIQADPYEQYF.

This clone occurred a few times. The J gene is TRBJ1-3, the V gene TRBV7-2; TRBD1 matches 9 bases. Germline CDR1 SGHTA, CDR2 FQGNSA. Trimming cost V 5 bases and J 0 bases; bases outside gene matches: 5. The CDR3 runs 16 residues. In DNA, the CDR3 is TGTGCCAGCAGCAAGGGACAGGGCTCCTCTGGAAACACCATATATTTT. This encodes CASSKGQGSSGNTIYF.

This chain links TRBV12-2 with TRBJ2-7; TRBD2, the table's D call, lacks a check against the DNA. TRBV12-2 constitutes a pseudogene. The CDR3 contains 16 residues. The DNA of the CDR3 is TGTGCAAGTCGCCCAAAGCCGCCGGGGATTTTCTACGAGCAGTACTTC. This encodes CASRPKPPGIFYEQYF.

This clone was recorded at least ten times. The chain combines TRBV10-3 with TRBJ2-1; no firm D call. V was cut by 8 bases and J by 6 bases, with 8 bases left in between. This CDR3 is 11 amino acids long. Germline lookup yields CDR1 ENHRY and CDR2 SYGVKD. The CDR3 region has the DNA TGTGCCATCGCGCTTGCCAATGAGCAGTTCTTC. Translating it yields CAIALANEQFF.

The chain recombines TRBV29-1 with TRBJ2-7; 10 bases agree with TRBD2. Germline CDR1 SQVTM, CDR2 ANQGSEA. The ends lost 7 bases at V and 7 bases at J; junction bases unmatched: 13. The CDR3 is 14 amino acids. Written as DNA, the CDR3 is TGCAGCGCAAAGGGACTAGCGTGGAGCGGGGAGCAGTACTTC. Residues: CSAKGLAWSGEQYF.

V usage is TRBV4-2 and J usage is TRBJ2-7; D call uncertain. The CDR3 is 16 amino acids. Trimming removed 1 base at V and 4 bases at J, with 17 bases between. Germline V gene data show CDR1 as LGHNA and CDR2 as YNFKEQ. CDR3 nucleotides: TGTGCCAGCAGCCAAGTATTTAAGGGTCAGGATTACGAGCAGTACTTC. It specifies CASSQVFKGQDYEQYF.

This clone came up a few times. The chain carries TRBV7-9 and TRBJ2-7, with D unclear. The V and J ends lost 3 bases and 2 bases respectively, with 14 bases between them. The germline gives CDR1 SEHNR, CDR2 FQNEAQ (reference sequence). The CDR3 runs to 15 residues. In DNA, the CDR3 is TGTGCCAGCAGCTTTTCCCCATCCGATGCCTACGAGCAGTACTTC. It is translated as CASSFSPSDAYEQYF.

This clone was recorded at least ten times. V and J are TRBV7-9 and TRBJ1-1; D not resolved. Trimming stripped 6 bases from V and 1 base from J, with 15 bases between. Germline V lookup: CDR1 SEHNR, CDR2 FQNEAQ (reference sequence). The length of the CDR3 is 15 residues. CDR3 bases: TGTGCCAGCAGTCCCGGGAGGCAGAGGAACACTGAAGCTTTCTTT. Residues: CASSPGRQRNTEAFF.

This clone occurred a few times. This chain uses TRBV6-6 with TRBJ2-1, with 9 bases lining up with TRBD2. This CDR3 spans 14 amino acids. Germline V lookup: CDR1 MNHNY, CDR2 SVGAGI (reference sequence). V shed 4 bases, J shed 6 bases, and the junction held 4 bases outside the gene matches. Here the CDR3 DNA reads TGTGCCAGCAGTTTAGCGGGAGTTGGCAATGAGCAGTTCTTC. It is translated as CASSLAGVGNEQFF.

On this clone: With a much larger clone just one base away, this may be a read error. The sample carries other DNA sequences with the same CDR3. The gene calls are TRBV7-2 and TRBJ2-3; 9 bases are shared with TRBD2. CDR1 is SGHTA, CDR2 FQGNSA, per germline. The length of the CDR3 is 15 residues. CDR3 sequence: CASTVREGLGDTQYF. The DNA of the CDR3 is TGTGCAAGCACCGTGCGGGAGGGCCTAGGAGATACGCAGTATTTT. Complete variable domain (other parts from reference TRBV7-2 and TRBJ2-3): GAGVSQSPSNKVTEKGKDVELRCDPISGHTALYWYRQSLGQGLEFLIYFQGNSAPDKSGLPSDRFSAERTGGSVSTLTIQRTQQEDSAVYLCASTVREGLGDTQYFGPGTRLTVL.

CDR3 nucleotide sequence: TGTGCCAGCAGGACGGACATGCTGTGGGGCTACACCTTC. As protein: CASRTDMLWGYTF. The rearrangement links TRBV2 to TRBJ1-2; D is perhaps TRBD1 (5 bases). CDR3 length: 13 residues. Germline CDR1 and CDR2: SNHLY and FYNNEI. The V end lost 6 bases, the J end lost 8 bases, and 16 bases lay between the germline ends.

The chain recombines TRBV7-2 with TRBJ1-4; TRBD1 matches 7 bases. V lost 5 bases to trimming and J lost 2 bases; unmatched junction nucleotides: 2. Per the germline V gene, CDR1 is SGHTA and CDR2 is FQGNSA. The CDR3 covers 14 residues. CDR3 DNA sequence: TGTGCCAGCAGCACGGGACAGACTAATGAAAAACTGTTTTTT. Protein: CASSTGQTNEKLFF.

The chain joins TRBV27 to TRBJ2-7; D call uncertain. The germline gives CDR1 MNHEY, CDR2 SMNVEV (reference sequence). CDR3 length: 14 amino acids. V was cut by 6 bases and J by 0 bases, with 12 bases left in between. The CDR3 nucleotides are TGTGCCAGCAGCCCTCGCCCGAGCTCCTACGAGCAGTACTTC. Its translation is CASSPRPSSYEQYF.

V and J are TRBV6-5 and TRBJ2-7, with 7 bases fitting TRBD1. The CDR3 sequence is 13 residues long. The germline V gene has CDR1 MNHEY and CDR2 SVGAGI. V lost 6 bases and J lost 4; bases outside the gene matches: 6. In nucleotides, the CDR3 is TGTGCCAGCAGCTGGACAGGACAGTACGAGCAGTACTTC. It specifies CASSWTGQYEQYF.

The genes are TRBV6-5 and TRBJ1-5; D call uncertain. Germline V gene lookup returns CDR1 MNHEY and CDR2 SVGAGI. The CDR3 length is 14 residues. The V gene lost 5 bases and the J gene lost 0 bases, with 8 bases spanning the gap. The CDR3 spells CASSALNSNQPQHF. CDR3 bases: TGTGCCAGCAGTGCCTTGAATAGCAATCAGCCCCAGCATTTT.

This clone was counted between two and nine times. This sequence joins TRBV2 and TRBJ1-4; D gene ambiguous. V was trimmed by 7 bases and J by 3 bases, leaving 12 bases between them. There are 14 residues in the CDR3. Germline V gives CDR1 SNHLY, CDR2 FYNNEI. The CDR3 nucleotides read TGTGCCAGCAATTCTCGGGGATCTAATGAAAAACTGTTTTTT. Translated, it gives CASNSRGSNEKLFF.

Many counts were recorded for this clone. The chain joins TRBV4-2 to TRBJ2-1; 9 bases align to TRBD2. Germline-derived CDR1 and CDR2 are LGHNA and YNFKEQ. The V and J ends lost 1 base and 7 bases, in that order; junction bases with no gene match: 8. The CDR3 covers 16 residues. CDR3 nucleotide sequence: TGTGCCAGCAGCCAAGTGGCTAGCGGGATGAGGAATGAGCAGTTCTTC. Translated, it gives CASSQVASGMRNEQFF.

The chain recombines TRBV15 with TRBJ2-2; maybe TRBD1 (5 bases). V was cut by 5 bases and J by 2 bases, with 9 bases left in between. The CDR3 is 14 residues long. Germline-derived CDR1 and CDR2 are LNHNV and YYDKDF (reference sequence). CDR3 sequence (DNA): TGTGCCACCAGCCTAGACAGAAACACCGGGGAGCTGTTTTTT. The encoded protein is CATSLDRNTGELFF.

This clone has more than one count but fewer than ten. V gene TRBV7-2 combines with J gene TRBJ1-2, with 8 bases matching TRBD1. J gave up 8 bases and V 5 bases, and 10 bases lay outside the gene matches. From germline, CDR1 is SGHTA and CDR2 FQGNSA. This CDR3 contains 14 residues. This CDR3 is CASSHTAGQGGYTF. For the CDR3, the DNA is TGTGCCAGCAGCCACACGGCCGGACAGGGAGGCTACACCTTC.

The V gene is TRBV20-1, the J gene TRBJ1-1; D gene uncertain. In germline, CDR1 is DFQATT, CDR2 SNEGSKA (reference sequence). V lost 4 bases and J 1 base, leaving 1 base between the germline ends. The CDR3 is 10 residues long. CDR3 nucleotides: TGCAGTGCTAAGAACACTGAAGCTTTCTTT. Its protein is CSAKNTEAFF.

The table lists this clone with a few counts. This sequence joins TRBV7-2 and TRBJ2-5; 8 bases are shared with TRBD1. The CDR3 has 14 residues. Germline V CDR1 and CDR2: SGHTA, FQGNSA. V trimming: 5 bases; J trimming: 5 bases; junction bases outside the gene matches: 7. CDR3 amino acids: CASSRDRGWETQYF. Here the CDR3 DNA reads TGTGCCAGCAGCCGAGACAGGGGATGGGAGACCCAGTACTTC. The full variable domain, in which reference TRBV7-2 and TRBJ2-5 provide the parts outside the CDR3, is GAGVSQSPSNKVTEKGKDVELRCDPISGHTALYWYRQSLGQGLEFLIYFQGNSAPDKSGLPSDRFSAERTGGSVSTLTIQRTQQEDSAVYLCASSRDRGWETQYFGPGTRLLVL.